This record covers a single T cell receptor beta chain. Its antigen is not identified. CDR3 length: 14 amino acids. Germline CDR1 reads MGHDK; CDR2 reads SYGVNS. V dropped 5 bases and J dropped 4 bases, with 14 bases sitting between them. This specimen comes from a study of cytomegalovirus exposure and HLA in healthy donors. In the PCR, 60 Vbeta and 13 Jbeta primers were used. The table came from immunoSEQ multiplex PCR; TCRdb's copy has only in-frame clones and leaves some out. The table records 200,000 to 250,000 clones, approximately 78% of them present only once. Overall study findings and caveats: The likely explanation for a cluster of highly shared sequence variants was sequencing artifact. In a later analysis, TCR beta V- and J-gene trimming was associated with a missense DCLRE1C variant.

The sequenced sample consisted of PBMCs. The chain uses TRBV25-1 and TRBJ1-2, with a possible D match to TRBD1 (5 bases). The TCR comes from a man between 25 and 39 years old in good health and CMV-seronegative. The CDR3 DNA reads as TGTGCCAGCAGTCTCACCGGGGGATCCTATGGCTACACCTTC. Amino acids: CASSLTGGSYGYTF.